Listed below are T cell receptor beta chains from one sample, sequenced in a study of CD4+ T cells in melanoma. Using immunoSEQ multiplex PCR, the repertoire was profiled, and TCRdb retains in-frame clones only, with some absent. The sample holds about 16,000 clones, around 76% seen once. Material for sequencing was cells from a culture (not recorded whether cultured in vitro). These receptor sequences come from a human donor with melanoma. The CDR3 runs from the conserved cysteine through the conserved F or W. Each record gives: D gene, clone size, J gene, V gene, CDR3 protein, CDR3 DNA. D genes are given only for firm matches. Clone size is stated in some rows and not others, as once, few, many or a class when expanded.

d_gene: TRBD1; abundance: .; j_gene: TRBJ1-6; v_gene: TRBV7-6; CDR3aa: CASSFGTGGNSPLHF; CDR3nt: TGTGCCAGCAGCTTCGGGACAGGGGGTAATTCACCCCTCCACTTT
d_gene: .; abundance: .; j_gene: TRBJ2-6; v_gene: TRBV15; CDR3aa: CATSRDVGFSGANVLTF; CDR3nt: TGTGCCACCAGCAGAGATGTGGGCTTCTCTGGGGCCAACGTCCTGACTTTC
d_gene: .; abundance: once; j_gene: TRBJ1-1; v_gene: TRBV19; CDR3aa: CASTLSMNTEAFF; CDR3nt: TGTGCCAGTACCCTAAGCATGAACACTGAAGCTTTCTTT
d_gene: TRBD2; abundance: .; j_gene: TRBJ2-3; v_gene: TRBV11-2; CDR3aa: CASIPRLAGGNRDTQYF; CDR3nt: TGTGCCAGCATCCCTCGACTAGCGGGGGGGAACCGCGATACGCAGTATTTT
d_gene: .; abundance: .; j_gene: TRBJ1-3; v_gene: TRBV19; CDR3aa: CASSFGDFGNTIYF; CDR3nt: TGTGCCAGTAGTTTTGGCGACTTTGGAAACACCATATATTTT
d_gene: .; abundance: .; j_gene: TRBJ2-5; v_gene: TRBV21-1; CDR3aa: CASSKVRQGPETQYF; CDR3nt: TGTGCCAGCAGCAAAGTGCGACAGGGACCGGAGACCCAGTACTTC
d_gene: TRBD1; abundance: .; j_gene: TRBJ1-1; v_gene: TRBV6-5; CDR3aa: CASSYSTGESEAFF; CDR3nt: TGTGCCAGCAGTTATTCAACAGGGGAGTCTGAAGCTTTCTTT
d_gene: .; abundance: .; j_gene: TRBJ1-5; v_gene: TRBV2; CDR3aa: CASSEQGYGQPQHF; CDR3nt: TGTGCCAGCAGCGAACAGGGTTATGGTCAGCCCCAGCATTTT
d_gene: .; abundance: .; j_gene: TRBJ1-5; v_gene: TRBV6-1; CDR3aa: CASSRRRTYQPQHF; CDR3nt: TGTGCCAGCAGTCGCCGCAGAACATATCAGCCCCAGCATTTT
d_gene: TRBD1; abundance: .; j_gene: TRBJ2-4; v_gene: TRBV19; CDR3aa: CASSKTGTNIQYF; CDR3nt: TGTGCCAGTAGTAAGACAGGGACGAACATTCAGTACTTC
d_gene: .; abundance: .; j_gene: TRBJ1-2; v_gene: TRBV15; CDR3aa: CATSGGQGNYGYTF; CDR3nt: TGTGCCACCAGCGGAGGGCAGGGCAACTATGGCTACACCTTC
d_gene: .; abundance: .; j_gene: TRBJ2-3; v_gene: TRBV2; CDR3aa: CASSRVGQRTDTQYF; CDR3nt: TGTGCCAGCAGTAGGGTCGGACAGAGAACAGATACGCAGTATTTT
d_gene: TRBD1; abundance: .; j_gene: TRBJ1-3; v_gene: TRBV7-8; CDR3aa: CASSLVGRGLGNTIYF; CDR3nt: TGTGCCAGCAGCTTAGTTGGCAGGGGGCTCGGAAACACCATATATTTT
d_gene: TRBD1; abundance: few; j_gene: TRBJ1-1; v_gene: TRBV6-1; CDR3aa: CASRAGGAVTEAFF; CDR3nt: TGTGCCAGCAGGGCAGGGGGCGCGGTAACTGAAGCTTTCTTT
d_gene: .; abundance: .; j_gene: TRBJ1-4; v_gene: TRBV7-2; CDR3aa: CASRQGPGHQVVFF; CDR3nt: TGTGCCAGCAGGCAGGGGCCCGGACATCAAGTAGTGTTTTTT
d_gene: .; abundance: .; j_gene: TRBJ1-1; v_gene: TRBV15; CDR3aa: CATSKTGNTEAFF; CDR3nt: TGTGCCACCAGCAAGACCGGAAACACTGAAGCTTTCTTT
d_gene: .; abundance: .; j_gene: TRBJ2-3; v_gene: TRBV4-1; CDR3aa: CASSQEEWGTDTQYF; CDR3nt: TGCGCCAGCAGCCAAGAAGAGTGGGGGACAGATACGCAGTATTTT
d_gene: .; abundance: .; j_gene: TRBJ2-7; v_gene: TRBV5-1; CDR3aa: CASSLERHTSTYEQYF; CDR3nt: TGCGCCAGCAGCTTGGAACGACACACTAGTACCTACGAGCAGTACTTC
d_gene: .; abundance: .; j_gene: TRBJ1-6; v_gene: TRBV6-5; CDR3aa: CASTNAPDFNSPLHF; CDR3nt: TGTGCCAGCACTAACGCCCCTGATTTTAATTCACCCCTCCACTTT
d_gene: TRBD1; abundance: .; j_gene: TRBJ1-2; v_gene: TRBV5-6; CDR3aa: CASSEGTGADNYGYTF; CDR3nt: TGTGCCAGCAGCGAAGGGACAGGAGCGGATAACTATGGCTACACCTTC
d_gene: .; abundance: medium-sized; j_gene: TRBJ1-1; v_gene: TRBV12-5; CDR3aa: CASGRPAENEAFF; CDR3nt: TGTGCTAGTGGACGACCCGCCGAGAATGAAGCTTTCTTT
d_gene: .; abundance: .; j_gene: TRBJ1-2; v_gene: TRBV5-1; CDR3aa: CASSLEVVRHGYGYTF; CDR3nt: TGCGCCAGCAGCTTGGAGGTGGTCAGACATGGCTATGGCTACACCTTC
d_gene: TRBD1; abundance: once; j_gene: TRBJ1-6; v_gene: TRBV6-6; CDR3aa: CASSYTGVSPLHF; CDR3nt: TGTGCCAGCAGTTACACAGGGGTTTCACCCCTCCACTTT
d_gene: .; abundance: .; j_gene: TRBJ1-2; v_gene: TRBV7-2; CDR3aa: CASSLRQGGYGYTF; CDR3nt: TGTGCCAGCAGCTTAAGGCAGGGTGGATATGGCTACACCTTC
d_gene: TRBD1; abundance: .; j_gene: TRBJ1-2; v_gene: TRBV5-1; CDR3aa: CASSSGDRGYGYTF; CDR3nt: TGCGCCAGCAGCTCAGGGGACAGGGGATATGGCTACACCTTC
d_gene: TRBD1; abundance: .; j_gene: TRBJ2-7; v_gene: TRBV27; CDR3aa: CASSSIGTGHSYEQYF; CDR3nt: TGTGCCAGCAGTTCCATCGGGACAGGGCACTCCTACGAGCAGTACTTC
d_gene: .; abundance: .; j_gene: TRBJ2-3; v_gene: TRBV7-5; CDR3aa: CARSLTSGDFTDTQYF; CDR3nt: TGTGCCAGAAGCCTCACTAGCGGGGACTTCACAGATACGCAGTATTTT
d_gene: .; abundance: once; j_gene: TRBJ2-3; v_gene: TRBV4-1; CDR3aa: CASSQDPADTQYF; CDR3nt: TGCGCCAGCAGCCAAGATCCAGCAGATACGCAGTATTTT
d_gene: TRBD2; abundance: .; j_gene: TRBJ2-3; v_gene: TRBV5-1; CDR3aa: CASSLSLAADTQYF; CDR3nt: TGCGCCAGCAGCTTGAGCCTAGCGGCAGATACGCAGTATTTT
d_gene: .; abundance: .; j_gene: TRBJ2-7; v_gene: TRBV2; CDR3aa: CASRAGGPSYEQYF; CDR3nt: TGTGCCAGCCGGGCCGGGGGACCCTCCTACGAGCAGTACTTC
d_gene: .; abundance: .; j_gene: TRBJ2-7; v_gene: TRBV7-6; CDR3aa: CASSLGNSYEQYF; CDR3nt: TGTGCCAGCAGCTTAGGAAACTCCTACGAGCAGTACTTC
d_gene: .; abundance: .; j_gene: TRBJ1-2; v_gene: TRBV7-9; CDR3aa: CASSHGTGGVSYTF; CDR3nt: TGTGCCAGCAGCCACGGCACAGGCGGTGTGAGCTACACCTTC
d_gene: .; abundance: few; j_gene: TRBJ1-1; v_gene: TRBV2; CDR3aa: CASSEQGDTEAFF; CDR3nt: TGTGCCAGCAGTGAACAGGGAGATACTGAAGCTTTCTTT
d_gene: TRBD1; abundance: .; j_gene: TRBJ2-7; v_gene: TRBV6-1; CDR3aa: CASSDRVAGGFYEQYF; CDR3nt: TGTGCCAGCAGTGATCGTGTCGCAGGGGGCTTCTACGAGCAGTACTTC
d_gene: .; abundance: .; j_gene: TRBJ1-5; v_gene: TRBV6-5; CDR3aa: CASSYSWGGNQPQHF; CDR3nt: TGTGCCAGCAGTTACTCGTGGGGTGGCAATCAGCCCCAGCATTTT
d_gene: .; abundance: once; j_gene: TRBJ2-3; v_gene: TRBV7-8; CDR3aa: CASSLANGDTDTQYF; CDR3nt: TGTGCCAGCAGCTTAGCGAACGGGGACACAGATACGCAGTATTTT
d_gene: .; abundance: .; j_gene: TRBJ1-2; v_gene: TRBV7-9; CDR3aa: CASSLGNIGGYTF; CDR3nt: TGTGCCAGCAGCTTAGGGAATATTGGAGGCTACACCTTC
d_gene: .; abundance: .; j_gene: TRBJ1-2; v_gene: TRBV7-2; CDR3aa: CASSLGRGVEGYTF; CDR3nt: TGTGCCAGCAGCTTAGGTCGGGGGGTTGAAGGCTACACCTTC
d_gene: .; abundance: few; j_gene: TRBJ1-2; v_gene: TRBV29-1; CDR3aa: CSVEKTGEVGYTF; CDR3nt: TGCAGCGTTGAAAAAACGGGAGAGGTTGGCTACACCTTC
d_gene: TRBD1; abundance: .; j_gene: TRBJ2-4; v_gene: TRBV5-1; CDR3aa: CASSLSTGVNIQYF; CDR3nt: TGCGCCAGCAGCTTATCGACAGGGGTCAACATTCAGTACTTC
d_gene: .; abundance: .; j_gene: TRBJ2-3; v_gene: TRBV5-1; CDR3aa: CASSWGHSPSTDTQYF; CDR3nt: TGCGCCAGCAGCTGGGGGCACAGCCCTAGCACAGATACGCAGTATTTT
d_gene: .; abundance: .; j_gene: TRBJ2-5; v_gene: TRBV5-1; CDR3aa: CASSMSGPQLWETQYF; CDR3nt: TGCGCCAGCAGCATGTCTGGTCCCCAGCTGTGGGAGACCCAGTACTTC
d_gene: .; abundance: .; j_gene: TRBJ2-7; v_gene: TRBV4-1; CDR3aa: CASSPAYGDEYEQYF; CDR3nt: TGCGCCAGCAGCCCGGCGTACGGGGATGAATACGAGCAGTACTTC